The rows below give T cell receptor beta chains drawn from one sample of a study of cytomegalovirus exposure and HLA in healthy donors. TCRdb keeps only in-frame clones here, not all; method: immunoSEQ multiplex PCR. This sample has about 180,000 clones, with roughly 85% found just once. Sequenced material: PBMCs. The receptor source for this set is a woman between 40 and 50 years old in good health and CMV-seronegative. The CDR3 runs from the conserved cysteine through the conserved F or W. Fields, in order: J gene, D gene, V gene, clone size, CDR3 protein, CDR3 DNA. D genes are given only for firm matches. Clone size is given for some rows only: seen once, a few or many times, or a class if the clone is expanded.

j_gene: TRBJ2-7
d_gene: TRBD1
v_gene: TRBV7-3
abundance: .
CDR3aa: CASSRSGGIYEQYF
CDR3nt: TGTGCCAGCAGCCGGTCAGGGGGTATCTACGAGCAGTACTTC

j_gene: TRBJ1-2
d_gene: .
v_gene: TRBV6-1
abundance: .
CDR3aa: CASRFEQGIRGYTF
CDR3nt: TGTGCCAGCAGATTTGAGCAGGGAATACGTGGCTACACCTTC

j_gene: TRBJ2-1
d_gene: TRBD1
v_gene: TRBV6-5
abundance: .
CDR3aa: CASSYSRTGVNEQFF
CDR3nt: TGTGCCAGCAGTTACTCACGGACAGGGGTCAATGAGCAGTTCTTC

j_gene: TRBJ1-1
d_gene: .
v_gene: TRBV7-8
abundance: .
CDR3aa: CASSLGPQGYTEAFF
CDR3nt: TGTGCCAGCAGCTTAGGGCCTCAGGGGTACACTGAAGCTTTCTTT

j_gene: TRBJ1-4
d_gene: TRBD1
v_gene: TRBV6-1
abundance: few
CDR3aa: CASSEWDRQNEKLFF
CDR3nt: TGTGCCAGCAGTGAATGGGACAGGCAGAATGAAAAACTGTTTTTT

j_gene: TRBJ2-2
d_gene: .
v_gene: TRBV5-1
abundance: .
CDR3aa: CASSALTGNTGELFF
CDR3nt: TGCGCCAGCAGCGCCCTGACAGGGAACACCGGGGAGCTGTTTTTT

j_gene: TRBJ1-5
d_gene: .
v_gene: TRBV6-5
abundance: .
CDR3aa: CASSEGYQPQHF
CDR3nt: TGTGCCAGCAGCGAGGGATATCAGCCCCAGCATTTT

j_gene: TRBJ2-3
d_gene: .
v_gene: TRBV6-6
abundance: .
CDR3aa: CASSYLGRQSDTQYF
CDR3nt: TGTGCCAGCAGTTACCTGGGCAGGCAATCAGATACGCAGTATTTT

j_gene: TRBJ2-2
d_gene: TRBD2
v_gene: TRBV30
abundance: .
CDR3aa: CAWNLAGGPPGELFF
CDR3nt: TGTGCCTGGAACCTAGCGGGGGGGCCTCCCGGGGAGCTGTTTTTT

j_gene: TRBJ2-3
d_gene: TRBD2
v_gene: TRBV27
abundance: .
CDR3aa: CASSLAVAGVGADTQYF
CDR3nt: TGTGCCAGCAGTTTAGCTGTAGCGGGAGTAGGGGCAGATACGCAGTATTTT

j_gene: TRBJ2-1
d_gene: TRBD1
v_gene: TRBV9
abundance: .
CDR3aa: CASSVVAGGDEQFF
CDR3nt: TGTGCCAGCAGCGTAGTGGCAGGGGGCGATGAGCAGTTCTTC

j_gene: TRBJ2-4
d_gene: .
v_gene: TRBV29-1
abundance: .
CDR3aa: CSVEKGVKNIQYF
CDR3nt: TGCAGCGTTGAAAAGGGGGTCAAAAACATTCAGTACTTC

j_gene: TRBJ1-1
d_gene: .
v_gene: TRBV5-4
abundance: few
CDR3aa: CASSGQALWANTEAFF
CDR3nt: TGTGCCAGCAGCGGTCAGGCCTTGTGGGCGAACACTGAAGCTTTCTTT

j_gene: TRBJ1-2
d_gene: TRBD1
v_gene: TRBV7-8
abundance: .
CDR3aa: CASSPIRDSYGYTF
CDR3nt: TGTGCCAGCAGCCCGATCCGGGACAGCTATGGCTACACCTTC

j_gene: TRBJ1-1
d_gene: .
v_gene: TRBV30
abundance: .
CDR3aa: CAWIGGGSWATEAFF
CDR3nt: TGTGCCTGGATTGGCGGAGGCTCTTGGGCCACTGAAGCTTTCTTT

j_gene: TRBJ2-7
d_gene: .
v_gene: TRBV11-2
abundance: .
CDR3aa: CASSEGLYEQYF
CDR3nt: TGTGCCAGCAGCGAGGGACTGTACGAGCAGTACTTC

j_gene: TRBJ2-5
d_gene: TRBD1
v_gene: TRBV5-6
abundance: .
CDR3aa: CASSSFGQGLETQYF
CDR3nt: TGTGCCAGCAGCTCGTTTGGACAGGGTCTGGAGACCCAGTACTTC

j_gene: TRBJ1-4
d_gene: .
v_gene: TRBV28
abundance: .
CDR3aa: CASNYAPSEKLFF
CDR3nt: TGTGCCAGCAACTATGCCCCTAGTGAAAAACTGTTTTTT

j_gene: TRBJ2-7
d_gene: .
v_gene: TRBV20-1
abundance: .
CDR3aa: CSALQGYEQYF
CDR3nt: TGCAGTGCTTTACAGGGCTACGAGCAGTACTTC

j_gene: TRBJ1-5
d_gene: .
v_gene: TRBV30
abundance: .
CDR3aa: CAWAFRDNNQPQHF
CDR3nt: TGTGCCTGGGCCTTCCGGGACAACAATCAGCCCCAGCATTTT

j_gene: TRBJ1-1
d_gene: .
v_gene: TRBV19
abundance: .
CDR3aa: CASYERGARNTEAFF
CDR3nt: TGTGCCAGTTACGAACGGGGGGCAAGGAACACTGAAGCTTTCTTT

j_gene: TRBJ2-3
d_gene: TRBD2
v_gene: TRBV9
abundance: .
CDR3aa: CASSAYGTSGSGDTQYF
CDR3nt: TGTGCCAGCAGCGCCTATGGGACTAGCGGGAGTGGAGATACGCAGTATTTT

j_gene: TRBJ1-1
d_gene: .
v_gene: TRBV6-6
abundance: few
CDR3aa: CASSPEGSTEAFF
CDR3nt: TGTGCCAGCAGTCCCGAAGGGAGCACTGAAGCTTTCTTT

j_gene: TRBJ2-5
d_gene: TRBD1
v_gene: TRBV4-1
abundance: .
CDR3aa: CASSQDGTGGRETQYF
CDR3nt: TGCGCCAGCAGCCAAGACGGGACAGGGGGCCGGGAGACCCAGTACTTC